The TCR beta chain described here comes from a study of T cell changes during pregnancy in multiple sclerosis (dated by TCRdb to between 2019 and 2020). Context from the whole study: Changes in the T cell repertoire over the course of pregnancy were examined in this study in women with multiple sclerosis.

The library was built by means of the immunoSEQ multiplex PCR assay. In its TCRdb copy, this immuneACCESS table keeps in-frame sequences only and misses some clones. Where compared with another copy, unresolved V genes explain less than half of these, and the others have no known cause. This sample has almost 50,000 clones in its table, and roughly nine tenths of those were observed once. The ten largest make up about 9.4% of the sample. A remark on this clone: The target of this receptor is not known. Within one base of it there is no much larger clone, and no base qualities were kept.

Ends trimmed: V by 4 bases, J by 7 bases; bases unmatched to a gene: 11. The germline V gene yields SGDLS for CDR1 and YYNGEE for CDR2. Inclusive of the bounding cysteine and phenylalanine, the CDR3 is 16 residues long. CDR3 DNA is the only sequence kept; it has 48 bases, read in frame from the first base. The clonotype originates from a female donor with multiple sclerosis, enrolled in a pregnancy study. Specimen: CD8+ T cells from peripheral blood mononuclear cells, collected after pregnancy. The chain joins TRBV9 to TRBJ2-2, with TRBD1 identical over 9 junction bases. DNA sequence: TGTGCCAGCAGCCCCCAGGGACAGGGAAAAGGCGGGGAGCTGTTTTTT. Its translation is CASSPQGQGKGGELFF. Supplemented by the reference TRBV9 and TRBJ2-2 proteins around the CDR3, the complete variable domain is DSGVTQTPKHLITATGQRVTLRCSPRSGDLSVYWYQQSLDQGLQFLIQYYNGEERAKGNILERFSAQQFPDLHSELNLSSLELGDSALYFCASSPQGQGKGGELFFGEGSRLTVL.